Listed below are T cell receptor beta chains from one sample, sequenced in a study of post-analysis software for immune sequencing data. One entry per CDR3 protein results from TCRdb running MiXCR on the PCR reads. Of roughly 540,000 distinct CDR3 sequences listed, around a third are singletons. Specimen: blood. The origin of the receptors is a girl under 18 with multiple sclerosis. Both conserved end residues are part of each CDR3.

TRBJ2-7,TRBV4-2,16,CASSQNPDGEAYEQYF
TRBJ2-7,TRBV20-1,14,CSASRRGVSYEQYF
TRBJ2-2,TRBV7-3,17,CASSSEGLAGNTGELFF
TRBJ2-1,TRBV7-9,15,CASSFPLLQGREQFF
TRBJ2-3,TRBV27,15,CASARLAGGTDTQYF
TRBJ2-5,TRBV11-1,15,CASTKNGREGETQYF
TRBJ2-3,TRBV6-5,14,CASRTVGGTDTQYF
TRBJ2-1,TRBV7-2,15,CASSLVWRGAYEQFF
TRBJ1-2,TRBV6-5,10,CAARMDGYTF
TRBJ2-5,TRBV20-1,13,CSPYWDNQETQYF
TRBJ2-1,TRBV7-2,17,CASSLAPRGSSYNEQFF
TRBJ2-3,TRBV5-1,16,CASSLESGGAMDTQYF
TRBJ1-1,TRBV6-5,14,CASSALPLGTEAFF
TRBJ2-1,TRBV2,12,CASSEMYNEQFF
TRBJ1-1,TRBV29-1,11,CSVAPPTEAFF
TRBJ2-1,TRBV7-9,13,CASSTPSRGEQFF
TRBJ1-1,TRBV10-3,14,CAISESVGNTEAFF
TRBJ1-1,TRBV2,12,CASGVRNTEAFF
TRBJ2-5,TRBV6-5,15,CASSSTGGGLETQYF
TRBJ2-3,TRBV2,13,CARRQGTEDTQYF
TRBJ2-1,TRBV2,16,CASSEYGGGVYNEQFF
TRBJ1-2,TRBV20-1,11,CSGGGDYGYTF
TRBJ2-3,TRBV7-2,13,CASSFGSTDTQYF
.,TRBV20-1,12,CSAGTGDYEQYF
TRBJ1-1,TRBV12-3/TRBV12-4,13,CASFRTGTVVAFF
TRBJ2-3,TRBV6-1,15,CASSDTGTLTDTQYF
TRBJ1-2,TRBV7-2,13,CASSLEQGGGYTF